This T cell receptor beta chain was obtained from a study of molecular identifiers for immune sequencing clone quantification (dated by TCRdb to the late 2010s). Study-wide context: For a replicate experiment, RNA from roughly 20,000 or 100,000 naive CD8 T cells was divided into five aliquots, and four of the five aliquots were sequenced. The study was a methods study using CD8 T cells to benchmark molecular-identifier clustering-based TCR repertoire sequencing (MIDCIRS) and TCR RNA copy counting. Broader findings and caveats from the paper: In CMV-specific effector cells, over 98% of molecules were held by clones above 20 RNA copies, whereas under 1% of molecules were held by such clones in naive cells. When barcode sub-clustering was not used, chimeric consensus sequences inflated TCR diversity, with chimeras reaching as high as 47%. Modeling estimated about 2.8 recovered TCR RNA copies per cell, compared with about 10 by digital PCR, which implies around 30% capture efficiency. Spiked-in Jurkat TCR RNA (around eleven copies' worth), which is not part of the donor repertoire, was contained in the naive libraries. The sizes of highly expanded clones could end up underestimated when identical TCR molecules share a barcode. A single cell's worth of spiked-in Jurkat TCR RNA was reported detectable even among one million naive CD8 T cells.

Libraries came from PCR. Sequencing used a NextSeq 500. Bulk TCR libraries were prepared as previously described, using TCR primers listed in Table S5. The Qiagen AllPrep DNA/RNA kit was used to purify total RNA. Before analysis, reads from multiple sequencing runs of the same library were pooled. Under the source paper's analysis protocol: Reads were retained only if an exact TCR constant sequence was present, and the retained reads were trimmed to 150 nt and grouped according to their 12-nt molecular barcodes. Reads inside each barcode group were sub-clustered using a 15% Levenshtein threshold, and a quality-weighted consensus sequence was constructed for each RNA molecule. Non-functional sequences were removed, as were lower-count sequences one edit away from another. On the basis of fitting two negative binomial distributions, barcode sub-clusters with fewer than 20% of the maximum read count were discarded. TCRdb reprocessed the public reads (quality trimming at Q25 with fastp, clone calling with MiXCR) and kept in-frame beta chains. Rows with a matching CDR3 protein are joined into one entry that keeps the most common DNA and genes. TCRdb's processing, not the authors' own work, is the source of the V and J calls. Present in this sample are over 550,000 distinct CDR3 sequences, around 25% of which were seen just once. The top ten clonotypes cover 0.7% to 0.95% of the sample.

This clonotype was found many times. The antigen it binds to is not known. Base quality data are lacking; no much larger clone is found one base away. Libraries of naive CD8 T cells were generated from about 19,000 to 1,100,000 sorted cells, with 10%, 30% or 50% of the purified RNA used. On a BD FACSAria II, naive CD8 T cells were FACS-sorted as CD8+CD4-CCR7+CD45RA+ and collected into RLT Plus buffer. Detection sensitivity was tested by spiking Jurkat RNA equal to around 11 TCR copies' worth into samples containing roughly 17,000-1,000,000 naive CD8 T cells. Enrichment of CD8 T cells was done with RosetteSep CD8+ T Cell Enrichment Cocktail plus Ficoll-Paque, and ACK red cell lysis came afterward. CDR1 and CDR2 are drawn from the germline V gene: MNHEY, SVGAGI. Measured from the cysteine to the phenylalanine, the CDR3 is 13 residues long. Only the CDR3 DNA is retained, 39 bases long and in frame from the first base. The trim is 2 bases for V and 5 bases for J, with a gap of 8 bases between the germline ends.

The sequence came from a human donor in good health. Some libraries in this study had Jurkat cell RNA spiked in. The sample comprised naive CD8+ T cells from blood, with Jurkat cell RNA spiked in. The meaning of the sample's cell subset or site label: FACS-sorted CD8+CD4-CCR7+CD45RA+ naive T cells. The chain couples TRBV6-5 to TRBJ2-3, with no confidently assigned D gene. The CDR3 amino acid sequence is: CASSYLGQDTQYF. At the DNA level, the sequence is TGTGCCAGCAGTTACCTGGGCCAAGATACGCAGTATTTT.